This T cell receptor (beta chain) was identified in a study of blood T cells in healthy people across ages (dated by TCRdb to 2013 to 2016). Background on the whole study: In model experiments, template switching captured roughly one uniquely barcoded TCR beta cDNA molecule for every two T cells. To track age-related changes in TCR beta repertoire diversity, the study relied on deep sequencing normalized with unique cDNA molecular identifiers. Four age groups were formed from the donors: young (average approximately 17 years), middle-aged (around 39), aged (approximately 60) and long-lived (about 75). To avoid experimental bias, donors of different ages were distributed randomly across sequencing lanes. For two donors (one aged 18 to 29 and one aged 80 or older), the study analyzed two additional independent replicas of 1 million unique cDNA reads from the same blood draw.

The paper's findings and limits, for the study overall: The CMV infection status of donors was not known, potentially confounding age-related changes in expanded clonotypes. Observed TCR beta diversity per million T cells fell roughly linearly with age, and a significant reduction was already apparent by age about 36. Conclusive comparison of naive and antigen-experienced compartments was prevented by the profiling of bulk unsorted PBMCs. The long-lived group showed more naive CD4+ T cells, fewer expanded clones and increased TCR diversity than the aged group, suggesting age selection. Total diversity estimates from one million sequenced T cells were considered lower bounds and underestimates. A strong correlation was found between observed TCR beta diversity and the percentage of naive T cells measured by flow cytometry.

In the germline V gene, CDR1 corresponds to MNHNS and CDR2 to SASEGT. The CDR3, cysteine through phenylalanine, is 14 amino acids long. CDR3 DNA is the only sequence kept; it has 42 bases, read in frame from the first base. The method behind the library was 5' RACE. Sequencing was carried out with an Illumina HiSeq 2500. A second about 6 to 11 cycle PCR used a sample-barcoded 5' primer and a J-beta primer mix. A template-switch 5' adaptor carrying 12 random nucleotides introduced a unique molecular identifier onto each TCR beta cDNA molecule. Each sample yielded at least 3 million CDR3-containing paired-end reads. The Mint cDNA synthesis kit, primed by a TRBC-specific oligonucleotide, was used to synthesize first-strand cDNA from all RNA. Following uracil-DNA glycosylase treatment, all cDNA underwent a first 18-cycle PCR with the universal primers M1SS and BC2_uni_R. The study's own analysis went as follows. Each sample was normalized by randomly selecting 1 million high-quality reads, each carrying a distinct molecular identifier. Instead of being binned into consensus sequences, reads with shared molecular identifiers were discarded. MiTCR, run with a Q25 quality threshold and the strictest error-elimination algorithm, handled CDR3 identification, clonotype clustering and error correction. A nonparametric unseen species model with Euler transformation was used to estimate lower-bound total TCR beta diversity. TCRdb trimmed public reads at Q25 via fastp, called clones via MiXCR and kept in-frame beta chains. Identical CDR3 protein sequences are pooled into one entry, listed with their most common genes and DNA. The V and J calls shown here were made by TCRdb, not taken from the authors' results. This sample holds around 620,000 distinct CDR3 sequences; approximately 30% were observed only once. Of the sample, 15% to 20% is held by the ten largest clones.

The approximately 40 donors, aged about 6 to 100 years, were systemically healthy Caucasian individuals from Russia. About 10 milliliters of peripheral blood were collected from each donor into EDTA-treated Vacutainer tubes. Ficoll-Paque density-gradient centrifugation was used to isolate PBMCs, with at least 6.5 million per sample. Total RNA, at least 6 micrograms per sample, was extracted from PBMCs with Trizol reagent. The percentages of naive CD45RAhigh/CD27high T cells were determined by flow cytometry on a PBMC aliquot from every donor. This clonotype was seen only a few times. Its cognate antigen has yet to be identified. One base away there is no much larger clone; base qualities are not given.

The sequence links TRBV6-1 to TRBJ2-5, with TRBD1 identical over 8 junction bases. Matching the DNA end better, TRBJ2-1 makes the J call doubtful. The sequence was collected from an older woman in good health. The sample was blood. The CDR3: CASIWTGPYNEQFF. The DNA reads TGTGCCAGCATTTGGACAGGGCCTTACAATGAGCAGTTCTTC.